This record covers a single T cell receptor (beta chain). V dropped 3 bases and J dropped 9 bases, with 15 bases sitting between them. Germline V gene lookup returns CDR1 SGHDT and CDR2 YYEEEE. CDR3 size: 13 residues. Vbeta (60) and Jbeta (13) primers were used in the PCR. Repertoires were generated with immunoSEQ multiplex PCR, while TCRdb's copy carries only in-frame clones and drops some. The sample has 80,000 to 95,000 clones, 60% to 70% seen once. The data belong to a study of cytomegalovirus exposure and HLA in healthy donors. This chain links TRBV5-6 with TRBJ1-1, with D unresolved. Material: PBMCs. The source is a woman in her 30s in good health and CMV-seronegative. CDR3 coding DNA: TGTGCCAGCAGCTCCACCCAGGAACGGAAAGCTTTCTTT. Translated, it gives CASSSTQERKAFF.